A selection of T cell receptor beta chains follows, all from one sample in a study of cytomegalovirus exposure and HLA in healthy donors. Data came from immunoSEQ multiplex PCR; TCRdb stores just in-frame clones and leaves some out. The data hold over 200,000 clones, with around nine tenths observed a single time. Sequencing used PBMCs. The receptor set was obtained from a woman younger than 30 in good health and CMV-seronegative. Both conserved end residues are part of each CDR3. A D gene is named only where the DNA matches it firmly. Not every row has a clone size; where given, it reads once, few, many or a size class.

V gene	clone size	D gene	J gene	CDR3 DNA	CDR3 protein
TRBV27	.	.	TRBJ2-1	TGTGCCAGCACCCTAAGGGGGGGAGAAGACAATGAGCAGTTCTTC	CASTLRGGEDNEQFF
TRBV5-1	.	.	TRBJ2-5	TGCGCCAGCAGCTTGGGACAGATGGGGGAGACCCAGTACTTC	CASSLGQMGETQYF
TRBV19	.	.	TRBJ2-7	TGTGCCAGTAGTATAGGGTTCAGCTCCTACGAGCAGTACTTC	CASSIGFSSYEQYF
TRBV4-2	.	.	TRBJ2-1	TGTGCCAGCAGCCAAGATGGAGGGCGGAGGCAGTTCTTC	CASSQDGGRRQFF
TRBV7-3	.	TRBD2	TRBJ2-5	TGTGCCAGCAGCCTAAAAGTTCTAGCGGGAAACCAAGAGACCCAGTACTTC	CASSLKVLAGNQETQYF
TRBV6-5	.	TRBD1	TRBJ2-5	TGTGCCAGCAGTGACAGGGGCCAAGAGACCCAGTACTTC	CASSDRGQETQYF
TRBV5-6	.	.	TRBJ1-1	TGTGCCAGCAGCTTGGGAGACACTGAAGCTTTCTTT	CASSLGDTEAFF
TRBV10-3	.	TRBD1	TRBJ1-4	TGTGCCACGCAGGGACAGGGTGGCGGAGGGGATGAAAAACTGTTTTTT	CATQGQGGGGDEKLFF
TRBV30	.	TRBD2	TRBJ2-5	TGTGCCTGGAGCCTAGGGCCGACTAGCGGGAGGGGGGAGACCCAGTACTTC	CAWSLGPTSGRGETQYF
TRBV11-2	.	TRBD2	TRBJ2-1	TGTGCCAGCAGCCCCGTGGTAGCGGGGTACAATGAGCAGTTCTTC	CASSPVVAGYNEQFF
TRBV10-3	.	TRBD1	TRBJ1-2	TGTGCCATCAGTGGGGAGCGGGACAGGTATGGCTACACCTTC	CAISGERDRYGYTF
TRBV7-9	few	.	TRBJ2-3	TGTGCCAGCAGTCGGAGGGAGGCAGATACGCAGTATTTT	CASSRREADTQYF
TRBV5-1	.	TRBD1	TRBJ2-1	TGCGCCAGCAGCTTGGCAGGACAGGCCAGTGAGCAGTTCTTC	CASSLAGQASEQFF
TRBV15	.	TRBD2	TRBJ2-1	TGTGCCACCAGAGCCGGGGGGTACAATGAGCAGTTCTTC	CATRAGGYNEQFF
TRBV19	.	TRBD1	TRBJ2-7	TGTGCCAGTAGTATATCGACAGGGGGCGTCTACGAGCAGTACTTC	CASSISTGGVYEQYF
TRBV14	.	TRBD1	TRBJ1-1	TGTGCCAGCAGCCAACAGGGACAGGGGACTGAAGCTTTCTTT	CASSQQGQGTEAFF
TRBV7-2	once	TRBD2	TRBJ2-2	TGTGCCAGCAGCTTAGAAGGGACTAGCGGGAGGGCAAGGGAGCTGTTTTTT	CASSLEGTSGRARELFF
TRBV29-1	.	.	TRBJ1-4	TGCAGCGTTGGGGCGGGGGGCGCGGGAGGAACTAATGAAAAACTGTTTTTT	CSVGAGGAGGTNEKLFF
TRBV27	.	TRBD1	TRBJ1-5	TGTGCCAGCAGTCTCAGGGGGGTCAATCAGCCCCAGCATTTT	CASSLRGVNQPQHF
TRBV30	.	.	TRBJ2-4	TGTGCCTGGAGTCCGGGGGTAGACATTCAGTACTTC	CAWSPGVDIQYF
TRBV11-2	once	.	TRBJ1-1	TGTGCCAGCAGCCCCGAGGGTCTGGAGGGGGAAGCTTTCTTT	CASSPEGLEGEAFF
TRBV7-3	.	.	TRBJ2-7	TGTGCCAGCAGCTTAGCAGGGAACGGCGGCGAGCAGTACTTC	CASSLAGNGGEQYF
TRBV20-1	.	.	TRBJ2-1	TGCAGTGCCGCCTATCGGGAGCAGTTCTTC	CSAAYREQFF
TRBV7-2	once	TRBD2	TRBJ2-2	TGTGCCAGCAGCACCCGACTAGCGGGAGGGAACACCGGGGAGCTGTTTTTT	CASSTRLAGGNTGELFF
TRBV10-3	.	TRBD1	TRBJ1-2	TGTGCCATCACGAGTGGTACAGGGGGCCGTGGCTACACCTTC	CAITSGTGGRGYTF
TRBV27	.	TRBD2	TRBJ2-1	TGTGCCAGCAGTTTATCGGGACTAGCGGGTCTTCGGAATGAGCAGTTCTTC	CASSLSGLAGLRNEQFF
TRBV15	.	TRBD1	TRBJ2-1	TGTGCCACCAGCATTTCGACAGGGGCCTACAATGAGCAGTTCTTC	CATSISTGAYNEQFF
TRBV28	.	.	TRBJ1-5	TGTGCCAGCAGTTTACGAGGGAAGTTGAAGCCCCAGCATTTT	CASSLRGKLKPQHF
TRBV4-3	once	.	TRBJ1-1	TGCGCCAGCAGCCAAGAGACCCCGTACAATGGGGCCGGCACTGAAGCTTTCTTT	CASSQETPYNGAGTEAFF
TRBV28	once	.	TRBJ2-2	TGTGCCAGCAGCCGCCTACGGGTCGGTTATAACACCGGGGAGCTGTTTTTT	CASSRLRVGYNTGELFF
TRBV11-2	.	TRBD1	TRBJ2-3	TGTGCCAGCAGCTTAACCACGACAGGGGAATCAGATACGCAGTATTTT	CASSLTTTGESDTQYF